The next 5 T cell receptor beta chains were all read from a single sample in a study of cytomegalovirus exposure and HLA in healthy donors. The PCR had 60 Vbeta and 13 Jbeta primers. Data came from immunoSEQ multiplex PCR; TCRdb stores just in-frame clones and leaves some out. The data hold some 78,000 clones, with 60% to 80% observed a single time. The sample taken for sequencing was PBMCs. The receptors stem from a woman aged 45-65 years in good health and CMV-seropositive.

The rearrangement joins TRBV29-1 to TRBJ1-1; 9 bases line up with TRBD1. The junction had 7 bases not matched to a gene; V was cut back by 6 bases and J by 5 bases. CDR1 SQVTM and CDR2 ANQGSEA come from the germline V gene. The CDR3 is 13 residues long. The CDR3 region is CSVTGTGNTEAFF. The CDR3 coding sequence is TGCAGCGTCACCGGGACAGGGAATACTGAAGCTTTCTTT.

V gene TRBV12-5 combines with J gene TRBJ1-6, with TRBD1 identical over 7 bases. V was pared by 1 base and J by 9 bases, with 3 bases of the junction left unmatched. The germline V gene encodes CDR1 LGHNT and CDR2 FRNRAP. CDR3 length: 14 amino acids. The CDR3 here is CASGLGQGVSPLHF. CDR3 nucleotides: TGTGCTAGTGGTTTGGGCCAGGGGGTTTCACCCCTCCACTTT.

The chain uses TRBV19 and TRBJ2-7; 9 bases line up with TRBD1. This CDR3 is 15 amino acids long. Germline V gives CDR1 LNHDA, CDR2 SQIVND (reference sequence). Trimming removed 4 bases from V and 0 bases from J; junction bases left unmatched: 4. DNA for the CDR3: TGTGCCAGTAGTACGGGACAGGGAAGCTCCTACGAGCAGTACTTC. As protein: CASSTGQGSSYEQYF.

Here the CDR3 reads CASSEATGDGYTF. CDR3 bases: TGTGCCAGCAGTGAAGCTACAGGGGATGGCTACACCTTC. The V and J genes are TRBV6-1 and TRBJ1-2; 7 bases match TRBD1. The CDR3 runs 13 residues. Germline CDR1 reads MNHNS; CDR2 reads SASEGT. Trimming cost V 0 bases and J 6 bases; bases outside gene matches: 1.

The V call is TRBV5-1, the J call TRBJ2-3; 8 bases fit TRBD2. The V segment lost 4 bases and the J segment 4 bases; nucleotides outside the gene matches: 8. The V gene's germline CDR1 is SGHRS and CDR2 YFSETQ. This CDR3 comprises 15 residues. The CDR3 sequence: CASSQTGLAPDTQYF. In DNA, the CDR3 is TGCGCCAGCAGCCAGACAGGACTAGCTCCAGATACGCAGTATTTT.